This TCR beta chain was identified during a study of a mutant IDH1 vaccine in newly diagnosed glioma. V was clipped by 2 bases and J by 7 bases, with 10 bases between them. The CDR3 is made up of 14 amino acids. The V gene's germline CDR1 is SGDLS and CDR2 YYNGEE. Repertoires were generated with immunoSEQ multiplex PCR, while TCRdb's copy carries only in-frame clones and drops some. The table includes more than 50,000 clones, about 86% detected once. This sample's time point: baseline, week 1 (first vaccination visit). As for treatment: pre-vaccination baseline after standard-of-care therapy. The chain is built from TRBV9 and TRBJ1-6; D is possibly TRBD1 (5 bases). The clonotype was recovered from a man aged 25 to 40 with glioma. The sample here was PBMCs, taken from a glioma patient treated with radiotherapy, temozolomide or both. In DNA, the CDR3 is TGTGCCAGCAGCGTCCAGACAGCGAATTCACCCCTCCACTTT. It is translated as CASSVQTANSPLHF.